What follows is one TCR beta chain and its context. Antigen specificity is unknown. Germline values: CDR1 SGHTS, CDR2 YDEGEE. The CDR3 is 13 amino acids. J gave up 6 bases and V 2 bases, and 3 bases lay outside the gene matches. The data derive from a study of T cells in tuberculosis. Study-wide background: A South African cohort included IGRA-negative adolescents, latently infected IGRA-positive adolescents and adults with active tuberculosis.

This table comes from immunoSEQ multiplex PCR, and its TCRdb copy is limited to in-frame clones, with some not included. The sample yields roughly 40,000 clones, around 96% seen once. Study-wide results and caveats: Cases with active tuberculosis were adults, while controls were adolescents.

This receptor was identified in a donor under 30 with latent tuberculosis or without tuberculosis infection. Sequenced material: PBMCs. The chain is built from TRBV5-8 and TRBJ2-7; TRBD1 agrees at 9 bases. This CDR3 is CASSFMTGGEQYF. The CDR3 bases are TGTGCCAGCAGCTTCATGACAGGGGGCGAGCAGTACTTC.